This T cell receptor (beta chain) was observed in a study of T cells in Graves' hyperthyroidism and ophthalmopathy. The study's findings and limits: A model built on 13 V-J features separated ophthalmopathy from stable hyperthyroidism.

The CDR3 extends over 15 amino acids. The ends were cut back, 6 bases at V and 6 bases at J, with 20 bases in the middle. CDR1 is SNHLY, CDR2 FYNNEI, per germline. What was amplified from RNA transcripts were TCR beta CDR3 regions. When the TCR CDR3 underwent first-round RT-PCR, the HTBI primer set was used. TCRdb re-called the multiplex PCR reads with MiXCR, one entry per CDR3 protein. The table lists about 500,000 distinct CDR3 sequences, 40% to 50% of them singletons. As for this clonotype: No antigen is known for it.

The clonotype comes from an adult woman with Graves' disease, either hyperthyroidism or ophthalmopathy (not recorded which). The sequenced sample was peripheral blood or thyroid tissue (not recorded which). The rearrangement links TRBV2 to TRBJ1-1; D may be TRBD1 (6 bases). CDR3 residues: CASRRQASGASEAFF. CDR3 in DNA: TGTGCCAGCAGACGACAGGCCTCCGGGGCCTCTGAAGCTTTCTTT.